These T cell receptor beta chains were read from a single sample in a study of long-term antiretroviral therapy in people with HIV. TCRdb's copy holds only in-frame clones and misses some; the assay was immunoSEQ multiplex PCR. The sample has 20,000 to 30,000 clones; roughly 85% are singletons. The material sequenced was unsorted PBMCs, taken 1.2 years after starting antiretroviral therapy. The receptor set was obtained from a woman aged 40 to 49 with HIV. The CDR3 runs from the conserved cysteine through the conserved F or W. Fields, in order: D gene, V gene, clone size, CDR3 length, J gene, CDR3 DNA, CDR3 protein. The D gene is left open where the match is weak. Not every row has a clone size; where given, it reads once, few, many or a size class.

D: .
V: TRBV13
size: .
length: 15
J: TRBJ1-3
DNA: TGTGCCAGCAGCTTACTCGAGGGTTTCGAAAACACCATATATTTT
CDR3: CASSLLEGFENTIYF

D: .
V: TRBV4-1
size: .
length: 14
J: TRBJ2-1
DNA: TGCGCCAGCAGCCAAGATCGCGTATACAATGAGCAGTTCTTC
CDR3: CASSQDRVYNEQFF

D: .
V: TRBV19
size: .
length: 15
J: TRBJ2-5
DNA: TGTGCCAGTAGTATAAGGGGGACGCTCGTGGAGACCCAGTACTTC
CDR3: CASSIRGTLVETQYF

D: TRBD1
V: TRBV11-3
size: .
length: 14
J: TRBJ1-2
DNA: TGTGCCAGCAGCTCCGGACAGGGTAACTATGGCTACACCTTC
CDR3: CASSSGQGNYGYTF

D: .
V: TRBV18
size: .
length: 14
J: TRBJ2-7
DNA: TGTGCCAGCTCACTGACAGGAGAAGCCTACGAGCAGTACTTC
CDR3: CASSLTGEAYEQYF

D: .
V: TRBV5-4
size: .
length: 14
J: TRBJ1-5
DNA: TGTGCCAGCAGCTTGTTTGGGAACAATCAGCCCCAGCATTTT
CDR3: CASSLFGNNQPQHF

D: .
V: TRBV6-6
size: .
length: 13
J: TRBJ2-7
DNA: TGTGCCAGCTGCCGGGACGGATCCTACGAGCAGTACTTC
CDR3: CASCRDGSYEQYF

D: TRBD1
V: TRBV2
size: few
length: 14
J: TRBJ2-2
DNA: TGTGCCAGCAGAAGGACAGGGGTCACCGGGGAGCTGTTTTTT
CDR3: CASRRTGVTGELFF

D: TRBD1
V: TRBV6-6
size: .
length: 14
J: TRBJ1-1
DNA: TGTGCCAGCAGAAAGACAGGGGAGAACACTGAAGCTTTCTTT
CDR3: CASRKTGENTEAFF

D: .
V: TRBV19
size: once
length: 15
J: TRBJ1-1
DNA: TGTGCCAGTAGACCAGGGGATTCGCGCGCCACTGAAGCTTTCTTT
CDR3: CASRPGDSRATEAFF

D: .
V: TRBV29-1
size: .
length: 13
J: TRBJ1-1
DNA: TGCAGCGTTATGACAGGTCTGAACACTGAAGCTTTCTTT
CDR3: CSVMTGLNTEAFF

D: TRBD1
V: TRBV27
size: .
length: 11
J: TRBJ1-1
DNA: TGTGCCAGCTTATCGGGACAGCGAGCTTTCTTT
CDR3: CASLSGQRAFF

D: .
V: TRBV18
size: .
length: 15
J: TRBJ2-7
DNA: TGTGCCAGCTCACCTAGTGAGGGGGTTAGGGCCGAGCAGTACTTC
CDR3: CASSPSEGVRAEQYF

D: .
V: TRBV7-9
size: .
length: 15
J: TRBJ2-1
DNA: TGTGCCAGCAGCTTTTCGGGGGGCAGATACAATGAGCAGTTCTTC
CDR3: CASSFSGGRYNEQFF

D: .
V: TRBV7-8
size: .
length: 12
J: TRBJ1-2
DNA: TGTGCCAGCAGCTTAGCGGGGGGTGGCTACACCTTC
CDR3: CASSLAGGGYTF

D: .
V: TRBV7-2
size: .
length: 13
J: TRBJ1-2
DNA: TGTGCCAGCAGCCCCAAGACTCTAAGCGGCTACACCTTC
CDR3: CASSPKTLSGYTF

D: .
V: TRBV30
size: .
length: 13
J: TRBJ1-2
DNA: TGTGCCTGGAGTACGGGACGATTTGATGGCTACACCTTC
CDR3: CAWSTGRFDGYTF

D: TRBD1
V: TRBV2
size: .
length: 15
J: TRBJ2-1
DNA: TGTGCCAGCAGGCCGTCGCTACAGGGGGGCACTGAGCAGTTCTTC
CDR3: CASRPSLQGGTEQFF

D: .
V: TRBV7-9
size: once
length: 13
J: TRBJ1-1
DNA: TGTGCCAGCAGCTTGTCAGAGAACACTGAAGCTTTCTTT
CDR3: CASSLSENTEAFF

D: .
V: TRBV7-8
size: few
length: 15
J: TRBJ1-5
DNA: TGTGCCAGCACTCTGGGGGAGGCCAGGAATCAGCCCCAGCATTTT
CDR3: CASTLGEARNQPQHF

D: .
V: TRBV12-5
size: .
length: 20
J: TRBJ2-2
DNA: TGTGCTAGTGGTTTGGTAGGGTCGTATCGCAGGCCGACAAACACCGGGGAGCTGTTTTTT
CDR3: CASGLVGSYRRPTNTGELFF

D: TRBD2
V: TRBV6-4
size: .
length: 18
J: TRBJ2-1
DNA: TGTGCCAGCAGTGATGGGACTAGCGGGGCGAGCTCCTACAATGAGCAGTTCTTC
CDR3: CASSDGTSGASSYNEQFF

D: .
V: TRBV29-1
size: .
length: 15
J: TRBJ1-1
DNA: TGCAGCGTTGCACCTGGGTGGGGGATGAACACTGAAGCTTTCTTT
CDR3: CSVAPGWGMNTEAFF

D: TRBD2
V: TRBV18
size: .
length: 18
J: TRBJ2-3
DNA: TGTGCCAGCTCACCGCCGGGACTAGCGGGAGGAGGCACAGATACGCAGTATTTT
CDR3: CASSPPGLAGGGTDTQYF

D: .
V: TRBV15
size: once
length: 15
J: TRBJ2-7
DNA: TGTGCCACCAGCAGAGGAGGCGTGGATTCCTACGAGCAGTACTTC
CDR3: CATSRGGVDSYEQYF

D: .
V: TRBV2
size: once
length: 13
J: TRBJ1-1
DNA: TGTGCCAGCAGTGAAGCGCTCCCAGACCAAACTGGCTTT
CDR3: CASSEALPDQTGF

D: .
V: TRBV7-8
size: .
length: 15
J: TRBJ1-1
DNA: TGTGCCAGCAGCCAAGATGCCTACTCGAACACTGAAGCTTTCTTT
CDR3: CASSQDAYSNTEAFF

D: TRBD1
V: TRBV7-9
size: once
length: 14
J: TRBJ1-6
DNA: TGTGCCAGCAGCTCGGAGGGGGCATCATCACCCCTCCACTTT
CDR3: CASSSEGASSPLHF